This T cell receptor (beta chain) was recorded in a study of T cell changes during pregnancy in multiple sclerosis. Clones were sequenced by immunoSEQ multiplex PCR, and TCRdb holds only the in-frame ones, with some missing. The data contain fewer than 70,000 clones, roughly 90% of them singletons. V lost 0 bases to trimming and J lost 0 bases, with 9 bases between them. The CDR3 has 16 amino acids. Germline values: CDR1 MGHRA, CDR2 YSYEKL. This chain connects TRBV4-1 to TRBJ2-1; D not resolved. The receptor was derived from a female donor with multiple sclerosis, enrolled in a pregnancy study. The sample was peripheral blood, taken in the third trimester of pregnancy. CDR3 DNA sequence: TGCGCCAGCAGCCAAGACCGGGTGCGCTCCTACAATGAGCAGTTCTTC. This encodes CASSQDRVRSYNEQFF.